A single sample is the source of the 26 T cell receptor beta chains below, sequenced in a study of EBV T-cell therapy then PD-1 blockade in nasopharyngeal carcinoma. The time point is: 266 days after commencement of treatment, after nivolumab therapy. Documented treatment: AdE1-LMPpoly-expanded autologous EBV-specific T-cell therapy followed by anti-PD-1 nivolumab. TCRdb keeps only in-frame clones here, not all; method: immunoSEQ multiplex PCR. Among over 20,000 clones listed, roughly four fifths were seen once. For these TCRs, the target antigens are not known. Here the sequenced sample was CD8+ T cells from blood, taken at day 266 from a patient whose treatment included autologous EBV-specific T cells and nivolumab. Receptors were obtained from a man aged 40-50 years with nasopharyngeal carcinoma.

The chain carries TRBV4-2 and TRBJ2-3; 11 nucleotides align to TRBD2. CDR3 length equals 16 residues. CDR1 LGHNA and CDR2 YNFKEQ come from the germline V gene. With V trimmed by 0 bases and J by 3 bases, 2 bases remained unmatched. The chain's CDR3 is CASSQDLAGGTDTQYF. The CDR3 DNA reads TGTGCCAGCAGCCAAGATCTAGCGGGGGGTACAGATACGCAGTATTTT.

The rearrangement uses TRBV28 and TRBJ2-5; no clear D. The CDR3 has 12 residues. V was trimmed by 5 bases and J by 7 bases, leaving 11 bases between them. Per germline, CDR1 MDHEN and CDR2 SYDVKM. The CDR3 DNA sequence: TGTGCCAGCAGTGGGAATGAGAGGACCCAGTACTTC. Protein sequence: CASSGNERTQYF.

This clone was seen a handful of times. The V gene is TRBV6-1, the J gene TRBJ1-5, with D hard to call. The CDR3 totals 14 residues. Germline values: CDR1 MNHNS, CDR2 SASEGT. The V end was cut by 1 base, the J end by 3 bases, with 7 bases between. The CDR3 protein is CASSEGAVNQPQHF. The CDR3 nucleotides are TGTGCCAGCAGTGAAGGGGCAGTCAATCAGCCCCAGCATTTT.

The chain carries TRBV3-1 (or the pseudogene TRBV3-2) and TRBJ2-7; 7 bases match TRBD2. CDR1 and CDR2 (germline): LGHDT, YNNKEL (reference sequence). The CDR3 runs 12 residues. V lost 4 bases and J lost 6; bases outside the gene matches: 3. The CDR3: CASSPPGGEQYF. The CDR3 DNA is TGTGCCAGCAGCCCCCCGGGAGGCGAGCAGTACTTC.

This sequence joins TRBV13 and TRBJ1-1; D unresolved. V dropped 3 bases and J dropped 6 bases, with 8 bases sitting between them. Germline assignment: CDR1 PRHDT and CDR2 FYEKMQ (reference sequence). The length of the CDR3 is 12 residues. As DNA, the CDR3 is TGTGCCAGCAGCTTCGGTTGGGCTGAAGCTTTCTTT. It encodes CASSFGWAEAFF.

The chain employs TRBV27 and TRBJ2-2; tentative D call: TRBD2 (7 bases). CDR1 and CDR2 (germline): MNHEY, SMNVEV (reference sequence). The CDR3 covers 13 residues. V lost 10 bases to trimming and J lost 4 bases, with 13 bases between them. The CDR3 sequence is CATLRGGTGELFF. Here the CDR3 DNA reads TGTGCCACCCTGAGGGGGGGCACCGGGGAGCTGTTTTTT.

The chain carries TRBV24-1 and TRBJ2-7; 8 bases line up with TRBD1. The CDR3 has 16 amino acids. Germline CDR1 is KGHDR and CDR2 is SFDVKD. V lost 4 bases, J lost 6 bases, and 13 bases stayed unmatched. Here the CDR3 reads CATSEAGTGSLIEQYF. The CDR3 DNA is TGTGCCACCAGTGAGGCCGGGACAGGAAGTCTAATCGAGCAGTACTTC.

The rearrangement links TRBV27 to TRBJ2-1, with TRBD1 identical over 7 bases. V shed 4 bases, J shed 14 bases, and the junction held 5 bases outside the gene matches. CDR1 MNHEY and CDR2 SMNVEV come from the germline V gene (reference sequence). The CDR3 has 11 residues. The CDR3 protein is CASSSTGAEFF. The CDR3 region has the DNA TGTGCCAGCAGTTCCACAGGGGCGGAGTTCTTC.

For the CDR3, the DNA is TGTGCCAGCAGCTTGGGAGGAGGGGGACAGTTCTTC. Protein sequence: CASSLGGGGQFF. The rearrangement uses TRBV5-6 and TRBJ2-1; D is tentatively TRBD1 or TRBD2 (6 bases each). V shed 0 bases and J shed 13 bases, with 11 bases lying between them. The CDR3 length is 12 residues. Germline V gene lookup returns CDR1 SGHDT and CDR2 YYEEEE.

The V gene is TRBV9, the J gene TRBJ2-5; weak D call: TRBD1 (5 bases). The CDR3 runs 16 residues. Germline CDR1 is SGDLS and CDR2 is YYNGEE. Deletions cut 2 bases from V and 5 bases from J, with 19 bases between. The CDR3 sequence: CASSVGGAGMGETQYF. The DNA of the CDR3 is TGTGCCAGCAGCGTCGGTGGGGCCGGAATGGGGGAGACCCAGTACTTC.

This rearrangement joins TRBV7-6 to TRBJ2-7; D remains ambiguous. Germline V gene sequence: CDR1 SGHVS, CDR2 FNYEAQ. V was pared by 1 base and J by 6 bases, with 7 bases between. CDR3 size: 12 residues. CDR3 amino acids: CASSLGQTEQYF. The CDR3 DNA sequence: TGTGCCAGCAGCTTAGGACAAACCGAGCAGTACTTC.

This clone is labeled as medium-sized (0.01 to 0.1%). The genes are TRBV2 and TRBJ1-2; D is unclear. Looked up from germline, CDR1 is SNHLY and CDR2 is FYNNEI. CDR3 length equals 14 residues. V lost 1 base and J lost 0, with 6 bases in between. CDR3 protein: CASSEETANYGYTF. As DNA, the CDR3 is TGTGCCAGCAGTGAAGAAACGGCTAACTATGGCTACACCTTC.

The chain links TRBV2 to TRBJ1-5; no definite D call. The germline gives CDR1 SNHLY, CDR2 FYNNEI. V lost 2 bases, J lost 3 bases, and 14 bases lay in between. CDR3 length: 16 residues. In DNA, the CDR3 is TGTGCCAGCAGTGAAAGACTGCCCTGGTTCAATCAGCCCCAGCATTTT. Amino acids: CASSERLPWFNQPQHF.

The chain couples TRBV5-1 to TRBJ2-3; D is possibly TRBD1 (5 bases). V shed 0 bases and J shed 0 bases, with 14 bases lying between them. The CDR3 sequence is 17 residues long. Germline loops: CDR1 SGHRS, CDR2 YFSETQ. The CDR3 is CASSLAGDRTSTDTQYF. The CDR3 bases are TGCGCCAGCAGCTTGGCCGGAGACAGAACTAGCACAGATACGCAGTATTTT.

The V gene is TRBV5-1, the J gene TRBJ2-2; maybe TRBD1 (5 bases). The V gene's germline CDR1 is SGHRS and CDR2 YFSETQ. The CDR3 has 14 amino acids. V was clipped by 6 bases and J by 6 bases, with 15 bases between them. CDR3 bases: TGCGCCAGCACATTATTAAGGGGTGCCGGGGAGCTGTTTTTT. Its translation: CASTLLRGAGELFF. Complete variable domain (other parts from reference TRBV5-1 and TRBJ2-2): KAGVTQTPRYLIKTRGQQVTLSCSPISGHRSVSWYQQTPGQGLQFLFEYFSETQRNKGNFPGRFSGRQFSNSRSEMNVSTLELGDSALYLCASTLLRGAGELFFGEGSRLTVL.

CDR3 DNA: TGTGCCAGCAGTTACCTGGGGAACAGAGATCAGCCCCAGCATTTT. It translates to CASSYLGNRDQPQHF. The J gene is TRBJ1-5, the V gene TRBV6-5; D remains ambiguous. V shed 2 bases and J shed 5 bases, with 13 bases lying between them. CDR1 is MNHEY, CDR2 SVGAGI, per germline. The CDR3 is made up of 15 amino acids.

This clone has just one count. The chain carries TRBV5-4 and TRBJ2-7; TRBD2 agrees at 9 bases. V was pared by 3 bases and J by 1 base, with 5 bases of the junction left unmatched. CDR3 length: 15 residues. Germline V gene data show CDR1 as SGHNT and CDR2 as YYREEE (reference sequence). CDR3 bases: TGTGCCAGCAGCTACCCAGCGGGGGGATCCTACGAGCAGTACTTC. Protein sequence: CASSYPAGGSYEQYF.

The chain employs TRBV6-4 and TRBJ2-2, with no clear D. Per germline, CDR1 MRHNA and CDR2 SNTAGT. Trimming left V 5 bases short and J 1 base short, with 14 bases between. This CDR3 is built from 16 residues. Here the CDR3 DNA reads TGTGCCAGCAGTCCTGCCCAGAGAGAGAACACCGGGGAGCTGTTTTTT. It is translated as CASSPAQRENTGELFF.

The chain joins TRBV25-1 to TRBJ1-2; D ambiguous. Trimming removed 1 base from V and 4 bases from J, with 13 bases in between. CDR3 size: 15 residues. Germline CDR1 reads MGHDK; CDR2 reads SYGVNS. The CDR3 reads CASSEWDLAVYGYTF. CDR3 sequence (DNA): TGTGCCAGCAGTGAATGGGATCTGGCGGTCTATGGCTACACCTTC.

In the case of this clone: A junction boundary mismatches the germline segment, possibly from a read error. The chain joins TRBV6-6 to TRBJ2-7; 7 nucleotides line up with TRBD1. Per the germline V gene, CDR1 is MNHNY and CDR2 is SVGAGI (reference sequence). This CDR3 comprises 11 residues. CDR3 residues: CASSYSGTAVF. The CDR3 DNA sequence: TGTGCCAGCAGTTACTCTGGGACAGCGGTTTTC.

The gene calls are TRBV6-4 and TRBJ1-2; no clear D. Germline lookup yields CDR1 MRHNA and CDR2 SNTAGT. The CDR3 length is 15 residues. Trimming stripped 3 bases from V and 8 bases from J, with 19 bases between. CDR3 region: CASSEAGGTLEGYTF. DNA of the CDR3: TGTGCCAGCAGTGAGGCAGGAGGTACTTTGGAGGGCTACACCTTC.

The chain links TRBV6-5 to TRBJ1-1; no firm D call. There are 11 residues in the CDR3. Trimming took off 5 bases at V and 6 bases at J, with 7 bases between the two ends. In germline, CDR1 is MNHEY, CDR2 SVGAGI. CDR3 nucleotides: TGTGCCAGCAGTAACCGGGCTGAAGCTTTCTTT. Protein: CASSNRAEAFF.

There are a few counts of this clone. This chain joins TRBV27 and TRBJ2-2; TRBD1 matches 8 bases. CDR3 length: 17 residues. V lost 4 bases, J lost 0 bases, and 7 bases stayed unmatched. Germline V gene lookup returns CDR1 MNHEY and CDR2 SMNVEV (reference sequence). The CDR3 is CASSSDRVDANTGELFF. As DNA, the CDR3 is TGTGCCAGCAGTTCGGACAGGGTGGACGCGAACACCGGGGAGCTGTTTTTT.

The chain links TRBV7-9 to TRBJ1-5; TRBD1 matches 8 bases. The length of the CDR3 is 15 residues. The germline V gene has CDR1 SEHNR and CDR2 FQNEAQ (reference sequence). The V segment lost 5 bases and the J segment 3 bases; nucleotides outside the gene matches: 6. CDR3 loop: CASSPPGQDNQPQHF. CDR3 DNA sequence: TGTGCCAGCAGCCCACCGGGACAGGACAATCAGCCCCAGCATTTT. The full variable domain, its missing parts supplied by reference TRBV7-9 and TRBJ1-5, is DTGVSQNPRHKITKRGQNVTFRCDPISEHNRLYWYRQTLGQGPEFLTYFQNEAQLEKSRLLSDRFSAERPKGSFSTLEIQRTEQGDSAMYLCASSPPGQDNQPQHFGDGTRLSIL.

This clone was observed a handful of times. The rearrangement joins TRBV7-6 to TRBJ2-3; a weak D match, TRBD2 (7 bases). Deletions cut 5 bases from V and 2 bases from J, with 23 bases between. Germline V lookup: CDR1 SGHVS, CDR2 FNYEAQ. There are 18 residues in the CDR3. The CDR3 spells CASSPGAGAPYATDTQYF. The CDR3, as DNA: TGTGCCAGCAGCCCCGGGGCGGGGGCCCCTTATGCCACAGATACGCAGTATTTT.

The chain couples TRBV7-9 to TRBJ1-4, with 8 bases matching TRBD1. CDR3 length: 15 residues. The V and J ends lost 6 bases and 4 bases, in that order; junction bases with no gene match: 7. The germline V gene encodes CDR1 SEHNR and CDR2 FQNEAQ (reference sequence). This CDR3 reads CASRWGTGDNEKLFF. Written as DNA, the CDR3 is TGTGCCAGCAGATGGGGGACAGGTGATAATGAAAAACTGTTTTTT.